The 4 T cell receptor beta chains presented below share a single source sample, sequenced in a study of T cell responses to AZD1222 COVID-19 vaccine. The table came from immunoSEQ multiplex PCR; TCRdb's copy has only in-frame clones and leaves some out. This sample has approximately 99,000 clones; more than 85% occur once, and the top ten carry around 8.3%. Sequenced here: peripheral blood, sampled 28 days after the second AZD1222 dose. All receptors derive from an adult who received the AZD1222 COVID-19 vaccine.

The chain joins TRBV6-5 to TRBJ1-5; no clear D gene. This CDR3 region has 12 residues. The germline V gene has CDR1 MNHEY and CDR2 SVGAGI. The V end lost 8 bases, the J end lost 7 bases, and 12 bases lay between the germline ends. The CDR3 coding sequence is TGTGCCAGCCGGGAGGGTGGGCAGCCCCAGCATTTT. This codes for CASREGGQPQHF.

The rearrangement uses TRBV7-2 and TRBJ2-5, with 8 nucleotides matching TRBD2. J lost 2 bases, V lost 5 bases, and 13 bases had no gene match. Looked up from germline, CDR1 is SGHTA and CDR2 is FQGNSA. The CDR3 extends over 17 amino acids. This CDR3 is CASSPLSRSGTQETQYF. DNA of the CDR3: TGTGCCAGCAGCCCGTTAAGCCGTAGCGGGACGCAAGAGACCCAGTACTTC. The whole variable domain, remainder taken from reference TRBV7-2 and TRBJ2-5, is GAGVSQSPSNKVTEKGKDVELRCDPISGHTALYWYRQSLGQGLEFLIYFQGNSAPDKSGLPSDRFSAERTGGSVSTLTIQRTQQEDSAVYLCASSPLSRSGTQETQYFGPGTRLLVL.

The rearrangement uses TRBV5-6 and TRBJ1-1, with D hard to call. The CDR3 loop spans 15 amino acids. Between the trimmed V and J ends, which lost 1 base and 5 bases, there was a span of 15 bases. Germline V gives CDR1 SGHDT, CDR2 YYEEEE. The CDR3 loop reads CASSLLVGGYTEAFF. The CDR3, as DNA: TGTGCCAGCAGCTTGCTGGTAGGAGGCTATACTGAAGCTTTCTTT.

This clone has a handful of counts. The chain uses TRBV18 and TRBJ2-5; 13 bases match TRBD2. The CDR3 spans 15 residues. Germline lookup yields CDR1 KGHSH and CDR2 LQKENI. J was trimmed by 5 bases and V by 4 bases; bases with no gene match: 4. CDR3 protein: CASSRTSGSFETQYF. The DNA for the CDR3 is TGTGCCAGCTCACGGACTAGCGGGAGCTTCGAGACCCAGTACTTC.